This T cell receptor (beta chain) stems from a study of cytomegalovirus exposure and HLA in healthy donors. V was clipped by 2 bases and J by 7 bases; unmatched bases: 12. The CDR3 is 15 amino acids. Germline V gene data show CDR1 as GTSNPN and CDR2 as SVGIG (reference sequence). 60 Vbeta and 13 Jbeta primers were used in PCR. The method was immunoSEQ multiplex PCR; TCRdb's version includes in-frame clones alone and lacks a portion of them. Of tens of thousands of clones listed, roughly 80% are singletons. This receptor was identified in a male donor in good health and CMV-seropositive. Sequenced input: PBMCs. This chain uses TRBV30 with TRBJ1-2; TRBD1 matches at 8 bases. The CDR3 is CAWSRMRTGKGGYTF. Written as DNA, the CDR3 is TGTGCCTGGAGTCGAATGAGGACAGGGAAAGGTGGCTACACCTTC.